Here is one T cell receptor beta chain with its context. The junction does not match germline at one end; this may be a read error. This specimen comes from a study of human T cells and chemical hapten exposure. CDR3 size: 13 residues. CDR1 and CDR2 from the germline V gene are MNHEY and SVGEGT. The library put unique molecular identifiers onto individual cDNA molecules. TCRdb analysed the RACE reads with MiXCR anew, one entry per CDR3 protein. Of about 190,000 distinct CDR3 sequences detected, around 23% appear once; the ten largest clones hold approximately 2.5%. Stated time point: patch test 3, about 24 weeks after DPC sensitization. Treatment specified: therapeutic diphenylcyclopropenone sensitization with weekly scalp DPC. Prior to application of each patch test, blood was drawn. The donor pool consisted of alopecia patients aged 18 to 70 years, considered suitable for DPC.

This material consisted of whole blood, taken in connection with sensitization to the hapten diphenylcyclopropenone (DPC). The receptor was isolated from a woman in her forties with alopecia areata. Some clones in this sample may be carry-over from other donors' samples. The rearrangement joins TRBV6-2 or TRBV6-3 to TRBJ2-2; no clear D. CDR3 in DNA: TGTGCCAGCAGTGACTCTTTCACCGGGGAGCTGTTTTTT. Protein sequence: CASSDSFTGELFF.